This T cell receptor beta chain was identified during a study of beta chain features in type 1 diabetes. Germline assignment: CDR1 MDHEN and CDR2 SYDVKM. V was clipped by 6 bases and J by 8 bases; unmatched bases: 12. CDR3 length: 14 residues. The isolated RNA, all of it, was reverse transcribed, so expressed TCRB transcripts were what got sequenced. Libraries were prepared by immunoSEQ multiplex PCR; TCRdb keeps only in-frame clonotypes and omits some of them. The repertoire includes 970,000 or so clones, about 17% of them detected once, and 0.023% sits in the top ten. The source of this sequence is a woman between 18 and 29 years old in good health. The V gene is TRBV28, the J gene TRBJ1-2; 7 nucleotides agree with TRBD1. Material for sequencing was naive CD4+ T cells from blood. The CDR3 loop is CASRTEMTGIGYTF. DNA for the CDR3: TGTGCCAGCAGAACGGAGATGACAGGGATCGGCTACACCTTC.